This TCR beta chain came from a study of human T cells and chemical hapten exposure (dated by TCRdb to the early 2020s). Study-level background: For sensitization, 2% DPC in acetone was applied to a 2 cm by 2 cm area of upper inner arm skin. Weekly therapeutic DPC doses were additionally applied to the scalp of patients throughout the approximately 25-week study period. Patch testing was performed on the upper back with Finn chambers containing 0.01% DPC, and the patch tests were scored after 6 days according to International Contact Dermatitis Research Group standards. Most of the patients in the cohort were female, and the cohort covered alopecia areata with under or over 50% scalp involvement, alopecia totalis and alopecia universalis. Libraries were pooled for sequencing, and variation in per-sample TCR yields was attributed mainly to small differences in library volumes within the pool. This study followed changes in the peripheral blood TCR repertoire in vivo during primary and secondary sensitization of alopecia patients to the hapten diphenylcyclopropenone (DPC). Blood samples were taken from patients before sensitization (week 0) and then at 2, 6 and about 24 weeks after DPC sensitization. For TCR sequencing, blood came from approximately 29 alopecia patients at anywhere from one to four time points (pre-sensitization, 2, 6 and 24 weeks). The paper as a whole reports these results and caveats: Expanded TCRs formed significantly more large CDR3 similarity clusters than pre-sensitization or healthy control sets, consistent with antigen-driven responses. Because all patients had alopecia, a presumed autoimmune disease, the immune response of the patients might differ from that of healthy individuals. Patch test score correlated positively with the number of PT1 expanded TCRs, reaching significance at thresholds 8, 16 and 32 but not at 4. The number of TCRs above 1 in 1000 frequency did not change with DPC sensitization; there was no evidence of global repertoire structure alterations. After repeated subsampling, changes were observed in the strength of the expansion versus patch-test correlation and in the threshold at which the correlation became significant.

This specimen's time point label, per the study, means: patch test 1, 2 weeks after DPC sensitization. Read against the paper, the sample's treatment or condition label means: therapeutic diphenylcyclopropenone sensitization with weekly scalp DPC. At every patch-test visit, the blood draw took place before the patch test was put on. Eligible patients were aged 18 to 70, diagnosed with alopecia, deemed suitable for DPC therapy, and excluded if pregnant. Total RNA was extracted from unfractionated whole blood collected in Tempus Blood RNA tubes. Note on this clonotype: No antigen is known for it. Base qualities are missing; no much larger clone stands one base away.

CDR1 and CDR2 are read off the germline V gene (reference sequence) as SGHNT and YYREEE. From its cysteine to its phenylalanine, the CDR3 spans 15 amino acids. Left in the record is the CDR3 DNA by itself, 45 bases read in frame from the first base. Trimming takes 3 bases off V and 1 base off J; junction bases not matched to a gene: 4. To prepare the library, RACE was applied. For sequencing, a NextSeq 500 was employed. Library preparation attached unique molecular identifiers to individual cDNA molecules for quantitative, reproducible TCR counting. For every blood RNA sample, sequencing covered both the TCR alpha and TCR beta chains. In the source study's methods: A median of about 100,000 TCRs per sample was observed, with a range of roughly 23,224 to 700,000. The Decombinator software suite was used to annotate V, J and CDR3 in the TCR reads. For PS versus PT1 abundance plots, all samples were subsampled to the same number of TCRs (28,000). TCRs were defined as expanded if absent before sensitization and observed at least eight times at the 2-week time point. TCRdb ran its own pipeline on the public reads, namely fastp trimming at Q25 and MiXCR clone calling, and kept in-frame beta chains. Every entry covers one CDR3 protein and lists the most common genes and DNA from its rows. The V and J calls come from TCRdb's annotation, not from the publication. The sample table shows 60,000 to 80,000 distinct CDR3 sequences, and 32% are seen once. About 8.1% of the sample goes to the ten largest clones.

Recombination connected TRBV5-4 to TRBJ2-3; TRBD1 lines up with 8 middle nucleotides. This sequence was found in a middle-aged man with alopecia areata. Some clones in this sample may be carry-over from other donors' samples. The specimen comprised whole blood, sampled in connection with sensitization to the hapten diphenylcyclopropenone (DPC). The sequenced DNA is TGTGCCAGCAGCTCCGGACAGGGCGGCACAGATACGCAGTATTTT. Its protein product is CASSSGQGGTDTQYF.